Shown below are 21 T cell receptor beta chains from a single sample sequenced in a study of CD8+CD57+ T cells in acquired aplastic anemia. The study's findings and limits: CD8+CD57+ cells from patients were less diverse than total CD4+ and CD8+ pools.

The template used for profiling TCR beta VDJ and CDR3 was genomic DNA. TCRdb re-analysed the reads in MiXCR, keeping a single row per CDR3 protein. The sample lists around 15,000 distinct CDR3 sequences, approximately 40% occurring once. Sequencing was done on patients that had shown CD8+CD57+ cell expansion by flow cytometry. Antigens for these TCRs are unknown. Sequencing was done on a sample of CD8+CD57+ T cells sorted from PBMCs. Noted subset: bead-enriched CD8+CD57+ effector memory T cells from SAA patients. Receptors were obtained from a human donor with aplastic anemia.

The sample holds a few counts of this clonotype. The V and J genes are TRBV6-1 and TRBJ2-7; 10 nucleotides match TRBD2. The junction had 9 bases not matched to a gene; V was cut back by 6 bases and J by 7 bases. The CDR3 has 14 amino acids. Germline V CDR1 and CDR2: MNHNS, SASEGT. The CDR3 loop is CASSTSGRAGEQYF. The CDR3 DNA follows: TGTGCCAGCAGCACAAGCGGGAGGGCCGGAGAGCAGTACTTC.

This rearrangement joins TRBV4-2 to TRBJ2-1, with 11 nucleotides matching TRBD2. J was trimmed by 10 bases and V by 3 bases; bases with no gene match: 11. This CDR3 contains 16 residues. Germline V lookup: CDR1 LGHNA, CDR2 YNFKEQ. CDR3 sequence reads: CASSHRVGSGREEQFF. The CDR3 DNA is TGTGCCAGCAGCCACCGGGTCGGTAGCGGGAGGGAAGAGCAGTTCTTC.

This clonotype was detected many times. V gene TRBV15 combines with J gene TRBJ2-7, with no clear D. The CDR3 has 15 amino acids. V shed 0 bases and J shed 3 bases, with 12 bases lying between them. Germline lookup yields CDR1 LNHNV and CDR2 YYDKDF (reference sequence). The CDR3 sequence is CATSRDSGRFYEQYF. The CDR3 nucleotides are TGTGCCACCAGCAGAGATTCGGGCAGGTTCTACGAGCAGTACTTC.

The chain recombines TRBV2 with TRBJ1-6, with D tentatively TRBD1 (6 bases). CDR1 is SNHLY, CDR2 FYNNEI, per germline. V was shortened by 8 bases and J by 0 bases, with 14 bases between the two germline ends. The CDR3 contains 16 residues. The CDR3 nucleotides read TGTGCCAGCGTTACAGGGAAAGGCTCCTATAATTCACCCCTCCACTTT. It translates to CASVTGKGSYNSPLHF.

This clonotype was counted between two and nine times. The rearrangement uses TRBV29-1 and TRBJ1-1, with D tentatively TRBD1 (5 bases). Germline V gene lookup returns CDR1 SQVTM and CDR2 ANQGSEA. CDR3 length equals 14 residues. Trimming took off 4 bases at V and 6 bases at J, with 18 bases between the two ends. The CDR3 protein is CSVVVRAQGAEAFF. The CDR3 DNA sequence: TGCAGCGTTGTTGTGAGGGCCCAGGGCGCTGAAGCTTTCTTT.

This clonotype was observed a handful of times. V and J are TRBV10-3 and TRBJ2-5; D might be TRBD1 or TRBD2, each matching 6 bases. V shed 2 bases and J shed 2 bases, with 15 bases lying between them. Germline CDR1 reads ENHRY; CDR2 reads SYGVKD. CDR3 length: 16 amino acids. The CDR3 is CAISEEGGTWQETQYF. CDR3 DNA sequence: TGTGCCATCAGTGAGGAGGGGGGTACCTGGCAAGAGACCCAGTACTTC.

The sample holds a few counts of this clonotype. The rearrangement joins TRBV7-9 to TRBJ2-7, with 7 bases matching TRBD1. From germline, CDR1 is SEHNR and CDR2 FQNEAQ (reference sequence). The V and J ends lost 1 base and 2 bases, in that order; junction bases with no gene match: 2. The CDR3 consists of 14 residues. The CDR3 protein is CASSLGDSAYEQYF. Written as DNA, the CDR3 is TGTGCCAGCAGCTTAGGGGACAGCGCCTACGAGCAGTACTTC.

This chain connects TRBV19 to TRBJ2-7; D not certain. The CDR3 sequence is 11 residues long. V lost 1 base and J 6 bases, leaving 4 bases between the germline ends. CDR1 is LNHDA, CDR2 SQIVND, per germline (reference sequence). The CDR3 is CASSIGSEQYF. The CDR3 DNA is TGTGCCAGTAGTATAGGGTCCGAGCAGTACTTC.

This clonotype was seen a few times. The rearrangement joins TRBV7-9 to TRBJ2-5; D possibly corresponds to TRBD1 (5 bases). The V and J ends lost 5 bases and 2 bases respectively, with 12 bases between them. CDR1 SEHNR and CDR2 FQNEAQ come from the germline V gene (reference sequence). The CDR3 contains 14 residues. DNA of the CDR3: TGTGCCAGCAGCCCGGACACCTGGCAAGAGACCCAGTACTTC. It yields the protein CASSPDTWQETQYF. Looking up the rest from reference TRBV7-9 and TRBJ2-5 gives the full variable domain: DTGVSQNPRHKITKRGQNVTFRCDPISEHNRLYWYRQTLGQGPEFLTYFQNEAQLEKSRLLSDRFSAERPKGSFSTLEIQRTEQGDSAMYLCASSPDTWQETQYFGPGTRLLVL.

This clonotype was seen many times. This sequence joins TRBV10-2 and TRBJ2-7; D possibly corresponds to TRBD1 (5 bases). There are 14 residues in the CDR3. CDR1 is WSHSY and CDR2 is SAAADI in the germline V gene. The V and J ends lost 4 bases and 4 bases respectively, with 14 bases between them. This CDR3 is CASSVAGLGYEQYV. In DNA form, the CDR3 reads TGCGCCAGCAGTGTTGCAGGGCTGGGGTACGAGCAGTACGTC.

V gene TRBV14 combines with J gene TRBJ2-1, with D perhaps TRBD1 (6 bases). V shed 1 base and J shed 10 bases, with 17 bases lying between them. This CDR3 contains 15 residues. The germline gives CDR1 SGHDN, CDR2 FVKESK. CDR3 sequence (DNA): TGTGCCAGCAGCCAAGTGGGTCAGGGGTGGATGGAGCAGTTCTTC. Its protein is CASSQVGQGWMEQFF.

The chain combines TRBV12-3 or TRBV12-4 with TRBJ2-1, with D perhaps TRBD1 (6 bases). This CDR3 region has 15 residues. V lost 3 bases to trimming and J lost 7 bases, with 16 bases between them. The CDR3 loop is CASSFRAGVINEQFF. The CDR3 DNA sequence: TGTGCCAGCAGTTTTCGGGCAGGGGTGATAAATGAGCAGTTCTTC.

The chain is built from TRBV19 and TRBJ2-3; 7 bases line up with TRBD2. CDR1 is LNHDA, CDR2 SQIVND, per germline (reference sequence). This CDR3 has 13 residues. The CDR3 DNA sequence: TGTGGCAGCGGGACGGGGGGCACAGATACGCAGTATTTT. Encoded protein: CGSGTGGTDTQYF.

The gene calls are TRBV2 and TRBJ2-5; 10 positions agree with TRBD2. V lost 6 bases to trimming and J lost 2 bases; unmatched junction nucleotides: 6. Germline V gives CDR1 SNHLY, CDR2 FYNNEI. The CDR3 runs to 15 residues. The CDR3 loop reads CASRELAGWQETQYF. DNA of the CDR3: TGTGCCAGCAGGGAACTAGCGGGGTGGCAAGAGACCCAGTACTTC.

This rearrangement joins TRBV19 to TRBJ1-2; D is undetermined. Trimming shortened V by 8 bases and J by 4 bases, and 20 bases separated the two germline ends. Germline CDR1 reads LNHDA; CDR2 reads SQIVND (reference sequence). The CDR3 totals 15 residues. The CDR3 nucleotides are TGTGCCAGTTCCGCGAGGGCCAGTAATATCTATGGCTACACCTTC. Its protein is CASSARASNIYGYTF.

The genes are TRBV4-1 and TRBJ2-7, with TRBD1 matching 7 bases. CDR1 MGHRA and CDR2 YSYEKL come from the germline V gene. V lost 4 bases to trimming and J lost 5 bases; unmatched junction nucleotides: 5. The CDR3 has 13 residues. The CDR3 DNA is TGCGCCAGCAGCCCGATGACAGGGAACGAGCAGTACTTC. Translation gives CASSPMTGNEQYF.

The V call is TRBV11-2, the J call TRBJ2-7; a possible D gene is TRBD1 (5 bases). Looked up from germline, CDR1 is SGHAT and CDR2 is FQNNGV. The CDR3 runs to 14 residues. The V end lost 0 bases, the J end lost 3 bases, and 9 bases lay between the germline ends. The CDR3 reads CASSLEQGNYEQYF. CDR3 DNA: TGTGCCAGCAGCTTAGAGCAGGGTAACTACGAGCAGTACTTC.

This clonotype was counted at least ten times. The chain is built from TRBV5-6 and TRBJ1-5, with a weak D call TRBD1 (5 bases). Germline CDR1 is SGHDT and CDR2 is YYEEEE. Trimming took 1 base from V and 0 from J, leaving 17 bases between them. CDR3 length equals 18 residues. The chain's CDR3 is CASSLSGAWGYSNQPQHF. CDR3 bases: TGTGCCAGCAGCTTGTCTGGGGCATGGGGGTATAGCAATCAGCCCCAGCATTTT. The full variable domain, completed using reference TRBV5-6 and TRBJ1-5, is DAGVTQSPTHLIKTRGQQVTLRCSPKSGHDTVSWYQQALGQGPQFIFQYYEEEERQRGNFPDRFSGHQFPNYSSELNVNALLLGDSALYLCASSLSGAWGYSNQPQHFGDGTRLSIL.

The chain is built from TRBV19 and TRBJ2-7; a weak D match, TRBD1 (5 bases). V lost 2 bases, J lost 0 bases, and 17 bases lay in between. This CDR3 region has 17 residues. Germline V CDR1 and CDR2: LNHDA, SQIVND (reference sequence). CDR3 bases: TGTGCCAGTAGTATAAATTCGAGTGGACACCTCTCCTACGAGCAGTACTTC. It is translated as CASSINSSGHLSYEQYF.

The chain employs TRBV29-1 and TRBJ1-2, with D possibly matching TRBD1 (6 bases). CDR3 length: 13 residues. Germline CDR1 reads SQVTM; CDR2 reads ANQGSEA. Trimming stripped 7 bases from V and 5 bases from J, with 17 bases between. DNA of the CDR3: TGCAGCGGAGCCACAGGGCCCCTTTATGGCTACACCTTC. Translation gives CSGATGPLYGYTF. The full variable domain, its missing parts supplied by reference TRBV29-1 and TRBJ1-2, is SAVISQKPSRDICQRGTSLTIQCQVDSQVTMMFWYRQQPGQSLTLIATANQGSEATYESGFVIDKFPISRPNLTFSTLTVSNMSPEDSSIYLCSGATGPLYGYTFGSGTRLTVV.

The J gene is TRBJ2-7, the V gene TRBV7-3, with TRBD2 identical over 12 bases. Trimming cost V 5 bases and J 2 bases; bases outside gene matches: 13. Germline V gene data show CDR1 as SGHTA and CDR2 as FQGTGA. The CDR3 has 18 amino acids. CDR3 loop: CASSAIPFLAGGPYEQYF. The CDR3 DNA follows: TGTGCCAGCAGCGCAATCCCTTTTCTAGCGGGGGGGCCCTACGAGCAGTACTTC.